This T cell receptor (beta chain) emerged from a study of blood T cells in healthy people across ages. The overall study: Template switching recovered approximately one barcoded beta molecule for every two T cells. Study-wide results and caveats: Age advanced and TCR beta diversity per million T cells fell, roughly linearly.

A second about 7 to 12 cycle PCR used barcoded and J-beta primers. Each cDNA molecule, via a template-switch adaptor with 12 random nucleotides, was tagged. One entry per CDR3 protein results from TCRdb running MiXCR on the 5' RACE reads. The repertoire includes 850,000 to 1,300,000 distinct CDR3 sequences, 40% to 55% of them detected once, and around 18% sits in the top ten. As to this clonotype: Its specificity is not known. Germline and junction disagree at one end, which may indicate a read error.

This CDR3 region has 16 residues. Germline CDR1 reads MGHRA; CDR2 reads YSYEKL. The sequence was obtained from a woman aged 60 to 75 in good health. Sequencing was performed on blood. The rearrangement joins TRBV4-1 to TRBJ2-3, with D possibly called TRBD1 or TRBD2 (5 bases each). CDR3 region: CASSQDQAGPTGTQYF. CDR3 coding DNA: TGTGCCAGCAGCCAAGATCAGGCGGGCCCCACAGGTACGCAGTATTTT.